The clone carrying this T cell receptor beta chain showed up just a few times. Its antigen is not identified. A single heparinised draw of approximately 100 mL on average was taken per donor. Each of the CD4+ naive, central memory, regulatory and stem cell-like memory populations was sorted via CD45RO/CCR7/CD25/CD127/CD95/CD27. Reverse transcribing all isolated RNA meant expressed TCRB transcripts were sequenced. Mean read depth for naive, central memory and regulatory T cell samples was roughly 4 million reads. Clones were sequenced by immunoSEQ multiplex PCR, and TCRdb holds only the in-frame ones, with some missing. The profile covers some 160,000 clones, with roughly 9% appearing a single time and 0.7% taken by the ten largest. This sample stems from a study of beta chain features in type 1 diabetes. The germline CDR1 and CDR2 sequences are MNHNS and SASEGT. Trimming took off 4 bases at V and 8 bases at J, with 12 bases between the two ends. The CDR3 runs 13 residues.

Overall study results and limits: In the patient group, naive, central memory and Treg TCRB repertoires seemed more alike than in the healthy donor group. Significant though moderate, a shortening of TCRB CDR3s appeared in all four CD4+ subsets of Type 1 diabetes patients.

Material for sequencing was central memory CD4+ T cells from blood. The TCR sequence derives from a woman aged 30 to 39 with type 1 diabetes. This chain links TRBV6-1 with TRBJ2-1; a possible D gene is TRBD2 (6 bases). The CDR3 coding sequence is TGTGCCAGCAGTGGACTAGGAAGGGATGAGCAGTTCTTC. It translates to CASSGLGRDEQFF.